These 29 T cell receptor beta chains came from one sample sequenced in a study of regulatory T cells in long-lasting Graves disease. HTBI primers from iRepertoire and Arm-PCR of CDR3 regions yielded the TCR beta libraries. MiXCR was run by TCRdb on the multiplex PCR reads, yielding one entry per CDR3 protein. The sample records approximately 690,000 distinct CDR3 sequences, around 32% being singletons. Time point indicated: persistent/refractory GD, antithyroid drugs over 5 years with positive TRAb. Making the TCR library involved RNA that had been extracted from PBMCs. The specimen comprised peripheral blood mononuclear cells (PBMCs), sampled when the disease was refractory, from a patient treated with antithyroid drugs. All receptors derive from a female donor with Graves disease.

At least ten counts were recorded for this clonotype. This sequence joins TRBV11-2 and TRBJ2-7, with D possibly TRBD1 on 5 matching bases. The germline gives CDR1 SGHAT, CDR2 FQNNGV. The CDR3 is 15 amino acids. V gave up 0 bases and J gave up 2 bases, with 11 bases separating them. CDR3 sequence reads: CASSLDARDPYEQYF. The CDR3 nucleotides read TGTGCCAGCAGCTTAGACGCCAGGGATCCCTACGAGCAGTACTTC.

This clonotype was observed many times. V gene TRBV28 combines with J gene TRBJ1-6; D is undetermined. This CDR3 has 16 amino acids. V was pared by 3 bases and J by 7 bases, with 16 bases between. The germline V gene has CDR1 MDHEN and CDR2 SYDVKM. For the CDR3, the DNA is TGTGCCAGCAGTTTGCCCGGGGTGATTAGGAATTCACCCCTCCACTTT. Protein sequence: CASSLPGVIRNSPLHF.

This clonotype showed up many times. The chain has TRBV3-1 and TRBJ2-7, with D tentatively TRBD2 (6 bases). The CDR3 has 14 residues. The ends were cut back, 6 bases at V and 1 base at J, with 13 bases in the middle. The germline V gene has CDR1 LGHDT and CDR2 YNNKEL (reference sequence). The CDR3 spells CASRRGGASYEQYF. As DNA, the CDR3 is TGTGCCAGCAGGCGAGGAGGGGCTTCCTACGAGCAGTACTTC.

Worth noting for this clonotype: This CDR3 fails to terminate in the conserved phenylalanine or tryptophan, so it likely reflects a read error. The chain employs TRBV6-1 and TRBJ2-7, with D unclear. The V gene's germline CDR1 is MNHNS and CDR2 SASEGT. The CDR3 is made up of 11 amino acids. Trimming cost V 1 base and J 6 bases, with 4 bases left between them. This chain's CDR3 is CASSEEVEQYL. The CDR3 region has the DNA TGTGCCAGCAGTGAAGAGGTCGAGCAGTACCTC.

This clonotype was seen ten or more times. The chain uses TRBV11-1 and TRBJ2-7; TRBD1 matches at 8 bases. The CDR3 has 16 residues. V lost 2 bases and J lost 0; bases outside the gene matches: 6. Germline V gene data show CDR1 as SGHAT and CDR2 as FQDESV (reference sequence). CDR3 loop: CASSLPRQGSSYEQYF. DNA of the CDR3: TGTGCCAGCAGCTTACCTAGACAGGGGAGCTCCTACGAGCAGTACTTC.

The chain uses TRBV20-1 and TRBJ1-2, with D maybe TRBD1 (5 bases). The CDR3 is 12 residues long. The V gene lost 5 bases and the J gene lost 4 bases, with 11 bases spanning the gap. The germline V gene encodes CDR1 DFQATT and CDR2 SNEGSKA (reference sequence). As DNA, the CDR3 is TGCAGTGCTCGGAATACAGGCTATGGCTACACCTTC. This encodes CSARNTGYGYTF.

At least ten counts were recorded for this clonotype. The chain employs TRBV12-3 or TRBV12-4 and TRBJ1-3, with a tentative D call TRBD1 (6 bases). CDR3 length: 16 residues. Trimming took 0 bases from V and 2 from J, leaving 11 bases between them. The CDR3 spells CASSLALGGTGNTIYF. CDR3 DNA: TGTGCCAGCAGTTTAGCCCTTGGGGGCACTGGAAACACCATATATTTT.

J is TRBJ2-7 and V is TRBV11-2, with D possibly called TRBD1 or TRBD2 (5 bases each). V lost 4 bases and J lost 7, with 14 bases in between. The length of the CDR3 is 13 residues. Germline V CDR1 and CDR2: SGHAT, FQNNGV. Here the CDR3 DNA reads TGTGCCAGCAGCTCCGGGGCCGCTTGGGAGCAGTACTTC. Translated: CASSSGAAWEQYF.

The rearrangement uses TRBV14 and TRBJ2-7, with D tentatively TRBD2 (6 bases). The CDR3 sequence is 14 residues long. The germline gives CDR1 SGHDN, CDR2 FVKESK. The V gene lost 1 base and the J gene lost 2 bases, with 9 bases spanning the gap. The CDR3 region is CASSQAGTPYEQYF. CDR3 sequence (DNA): TGTGCCAGCAGCCAAGCAGGGACTCCCTACGAGCAGTACTTC.

This sequence joins TRBV6-1 and TRBJ1-6; 7 nucleotides line up with TRBD1. With 7 bases clipped from V and 9 bases from J, the junction kept 6 bases outside the gene matches. The V gene's germline CDR1 is MNHNS and CDR2 SASEGT. CDR3 length: 13 residues. The DNA for the CDR3 is TGTGCCAGCAAGACAGGGCAGCGTTCACCCCTCCACTTT. Its protein product is CASKTGQRSPLHF.

The V call is TRBV20-1, the J call TRBJ1-2, with 8 bases lining up with TRBD1. The CDR3 length is 15 residues. Looked up from germline, CDR1 is DFQATT and CDR2 is SNEGSKA (reference sequence). The ends lost 5 bases at V and 2 bases at J; junction bases unmatched: 10. CDR3 DNA sequence: TGCAGTGCTGTCAGGGGGCTTCGAGCCAACTATGGCTACACCTTC. It encodes CSAVRGLRANYGYTF.

The rearrangement uses TRBV30 and TRBJ1-1; TRBD1 might be the D (6 bases). The germline CDR1 and CDR2 sequences are GTSNPN and SVGIG (reference sequence). There are 13 residues in the CDR3. Trimming stripped 4 bases from V and 4 bases from J, with 13 bases between. The CDR3 region has the DNA TGTGCCTGGAAGGTGGGGGGCACCACTGAAGCTTTCTTT. This encodes CAWKVGGTTEAFF.

This clonotype was counted a few times. The chain employs TRBV30 and TRBJ1-4; TRBD1 might be the D (6 bases). Deletions cut 4 bases from V and 6 bases from J, with 18 bases between. CDR1 GTSNPN and CDR2 SVGIG come from the germline V gene (reference sequence). CDR3 length equals 15 residues. CDR3 DNA sequence: TGTGCCTGGACCCGGGAGCCCGGGGGCGATGAAAAACTGTTTTTT. It yields the protein CAWTREPGGDEKLFF.

The rearrangement joins TRBV20-1 to TRBJ2-2; TRBD2 matches 10 bases. The CDR3 spans 14 residues. Germline values: CDR1 DFQATT, CDR2 SNEGSKA (reference sequence). CDR3 nucleotides: TGCAGCGCCTTAGCGGGAGGGAACACCGGGGAGCTGTTTTTT. Its protein product is CSALAGGNTGELFF.

This sequence joins TRBV4-1 and TRBJ1-5, with TRBD1 as a possible D gene (5 bases). Germline CDR1 and CDR2: MGHRA and YSYEKL. V was cut by 3 bases and J by 8 bases, with 17 bases left in between. CDR3 length equals 15 residues. CDR3 DNA sequence: TGCGCCAGCAGCCACCTCCCAGGGAGGAATGAGCCCCAGCATTTT. Amino acids: CASSHLPGRNEPQHF.

This clonotype was seen at least ten times. The chain joins TRBV7-8 to TRBJ1-6; D may be TRBD1 (5 bases). Germline CDR1 SGHVS, CDR2 FQNEAQ. The CDR3 has 15 amino acids. V lost 5 bases and J 8 bases, leaving 16 bases between the germline ends. CDR3: CASSLGTTSDSPLHF. The CDR3 coding sequence is TGTGCCAGCAGCCTCGGGACCACGAGTGATTCACCCCTCCACTTT.

The table lists this clonotype with a few counts. The chain employs TRBV5-1 and TRBJ1-1; 10 bases match TRBD1. Germline V gene data show CDR1 as SGHRS and CDR2 as YFSETQ. V lost 2 bases and J lost 5; bases outside the gene matches: 12. The CDR3 covers 17 residues. The CDR3 bases are TGCGCCAGCAGCTTACGGCTCAGGACAGGGGGAGGTACTGAAGCTTTCTTT. Amino acids: CASSLRLRTGGGTEAFF.

The V call is TRBV29-1, the J call TRBJ1-2; TRBD1 might be the D (6 bases). This CDR3 comprises 14 residues. Germline-derived CDR1 and CDR2 are SQVTM and ANQGSEA. V gave up 0 bases and J gave up 6 bases, with 14 bases separating them. The CDR3 loop is CSVEDEQGRNGYTF. The CDR3 DNA reads TGCAGCGTTGAAGATGAACAGGGCCGGAATGGCTACACCTTC. Full variable domain (remainder filled in from reference TRBV29-1 and TRBJ1-2): SAVISQKPSRDICQRGTSLTIQCQVDSQVTMMFWYRQQPGQSLTLIATANQGSEATYESGFVIDKFPISRPNLTFSTLTVSNMSPEDSSIYLCSVEDEQGRNGYTFGSGTRLTVV.

The chain is built from TRBV5-1 and TRBJ1-2; 9 bases align to TRBD1. V shed 6 bases, J shed 4 bases, and the junction held 7 bases outside the gene matches. Germline V lookup: CDR1 SGHRS, CDR2 YFSETQ. This CDR3 region has 14 residues. CDR3 loop: CASNTGGEFYGYTF. CDR3 bases: TGCGCCAGCAATACAGGGGGCGAATTCTATGGCTACACCTTC.

This clonotype showed up just a few times. The rearrangement links TRBV18 to TRBJ1-1, with 7 bases aligning to TRBD1. V gave up 3 bases and J gave up 4 bases; unmatched junction bases: 8. The germline gives CDR1 KGHSH, CDR2 LQKENI. The CDR3 sequence is 15 residues long. CDR3 sequence (DNA): TGTGCCAGCTCACCGCGACAGGGAATGGGCACTGAAGCTTTCTTT. This gives the protein CASSPRQGMGTEAFF.

V usage is TRBV20-1 and J usage is TRBJ1-1; D is unresolved. This CDR3 is built from 11 residues. Germline V gene sequence: CDR1 DFQATT, CDR2 SNEGSKA (reference sequence). V was pared by 6 bases and J by 1 base, with 6 bases between. The CDR3 spells CSAGENTEAFF. The CDR3 region has the DNA TGCAGTGCGGGCGAGAACACTGAAGCTTTCTTT.

The DNA for the CDR3 is TGCGCCAGCAGCTTACAACCCTCTGGAAACACCATATATTTT. Its protein is CASSLQPSGNTIYF. The chain combines TRBV5-1 with TRBJ1-3; no firm D call. This CDR3 contains 14 residues. Germline V CDR1 and CDR2: SGHRS, YFSETQ. Trimming removed 2 bases at V and 0 bases at J, with 6 bases between.

Concerning this clonotype itself: One end of the junction does not line up with germline, which may come from a read error. The chain uses TRBV28 and TRBJ1-1; D perhaps matches TRBD1 (6 bases). The V gene's germline CDR1 is MDHEN and CDR2 SYDVKM. The CDR3 has 17 amino acids. CDR3 residues: CASRRLGRERGRTGAFF. In DNA, the CDR3 is TGTGCCAGCAGGCGCTTAGGGAGGGAGAGGGGGAGGACTGGAGCTTTCTTT.

This clonotype has more than one count but fewer than ten. The chain's CDR3 is CAWSSGRAYEQYF. In DNA, the CDR3 is TGTGCCTGGAGTTCGGGGAGGGCCTACGAGCAGTACTTC. The V call is TRBV30, the J call TRBJ2-7, with 7 bases identical to TRBD2. The CDR3 is 13 amino acids. V lost 2 bases and J lost 2; bases outside the gene matches: 3. The germline CDR1 and CDR2 sequences are GTSNPN and SVGIG (reference sequence). Full variable domain (rest looked up from reference TRBV30 and TRBJ2-7): SQTIHQWPATLVQPVGSPLSLECTVEGTSNPNLYWYRQAAGRGLQLLFYSVGIGQISSEVPQNLSASRPQDRQFILSSKKLLLSDSGFYLCAWSSGRAYEQYFGPGTRLTVT.

This clonotype has just a few counts. The rearrangement joins TRBV19 to TRBJ1-4; perhaps TRBD1 as D (5 bases). The CDR3 is 16 amino acids. CDR1 and CDR2 from the germline V gene are LNHDA and SQIVND (reference sequence). Trimming removed 6 bases from V and 0 bases from J, with 14 bases in between. CDR3 amino acids: CASSVGRSSTNEKLFF. CDR3 DNA sequence: TGTGCCAGTAGCGTGGGACGGAGTTCAACTAATGAAAAACTGTTTTTT.

Turning to this clonotype: This sequence may be a read error, since a much larger clone differs from it by one base. Since the CDR3 does not end with the conserved phenylalanine or tryptophan, this likely comes from a read error. The chain joins TRBV28 to TRBJ1-2, with a possible D match to TRBD1 (6 bases). The CDR3 contains 15 residues. Per germline, CDR1 MDHEN and CDR2 SYDVKM. Deletions cut 4 bases from V and 0 bases from J, with 12 bases between. CDR3 sequence: CASSSPGQSNYGYTL. The CDR3 region has the DNA TGTGCCAGCAGTTCCCCAGGACAGTCTAACTATGGCTACACCCTC.

The chain is built from TRBV7-3 and TRBJ1-1, with 7 bases matching TRBD1. The CDR3 runs 16 residues. Per the germline V gene, CDR1 is SGHTA and CDR2 is FQGTGA. V shed 5 bases, J shed 0 bases, and the junction held 9 bases outside the gene matches. CDR3 region: CASSPPGQFMNTEAFF. The CDR3 DNA sequence: TGTGCCAGCAGCCCCCCGGGACAGTTCATGAACACTGAAGCTTTCTTT.

About this clonotype itself: It is likely a read error, because the conserved phenylalanine at the end of the CDR3 is missing. The chain combines TRBV12-5 with TRBJ1-1, with 11 positions matching TRBD1. This CDR3 has 16 amino acids. Germline V lookup: CDR1 LGHNT, CDR2 FRNRAP. The V segment lost 5 bases and the J segment 5 bases; nucleotides outside the gene matches: 10. CDR3 loop: CASGDTSDRGRTEAFS. Here the CDR3 DNA reads TGTGCTAGTGGTGATACATCGGACAGGGGGCGGACTGAAGCTTTCTCT.

This clonotype was detected a few times. Written as DNA, the CDR3 is TGTGCCAGCAGCTTAGTTGTCCAGGCGCGCACAGATACGCAGTATTTT. As protein: CASSLVVQARTDTQYF. The chain combines TRBV7-2 with TRBJ2-3; D gene unclear. V lost 1 base, J lost 1 base, and 12 bases lay in between. Germline CDR1 reads SGHTA; CDR2 reads FQGNSA. The CDR3 length is 16 residues.